This T cell receptor (beta chain) originates from a study of blood T cell repertoires in COVID-19. Germline V lookup: CDR1 SGHTA, CDR2 FQGNSA. The CDR3 contains 14 residues. Trimming pared 3 bases from V and 1 base from J, leaving 9 bases between. Seattle patients were enrolled while actively infected and followed longitudinally. Authors' methods: Estimation of nucleated cell counts relied on the amplification of reference gene primers. Measured with immunoSEQ multiplex PCR; TCRdb has only the in-frame clones, and not every one. Clone size and the V and J calls come from that table; the DNA yielded D and trimming. The table records some 250,000 clones, around 81% of them present only once.

This receptor was taken from an elderly woman with COVID-19, enrolled during active disease. Sequencing was performed on peripheral blood. The chain combines TRBV7-2 with TRBJ1-1, with D unclear. CDR3 protein: CASSFLPRNTEAFF. The CDR3 DNA is TGTGCCAGCAGCTTCTTACCCAGGAACACTGAAGCTTTCTTT. The entire variable domain, with the rest obtained from reference TRBV7-2 and TRBJ1-1, is as follows: GAGVSQSPSNKVTEKGKDVELRCDPISGHTALYWYRQSLGQGLEFLIYFQGNSAPDKSGLPSDRFSAERTGGSVSTLTIQRTQQEDSAVYLCASSFLPRNTEAFFGQGTRLTVV.